This T cell receptor (beta chain) is drawn from a study of T cell changes during pregnancy in multiple sclerosis. The CDR3 spans 13 residues. The junction had 2 bases not matched to a gene; V was cut back by 4 bases and J by 3 bases. Germline CDR1 and CDR2: SGHNT and YYREEE (reference sequence). The protocol was immunoSEQ multiplex PCR, while the TCRdb copy is restricted to in-frame clones and leaves out a portion. The table records 65,000 to 70,000 clones, approximately 91% of them present only once. The chain carries TRBV5-4 and TRBJ1-1; 8 bases align to TRBD1. Here the sequenced sample was peripheral blood, taken in the first trimester of pregnancy. This receptor was obtained from a female donor with multiple sclerosis, enrolled in a pregnancy study. The CDR3 loop reads CASSADRDTEAFF. The CDR3 DNA sequence: TGTGCCAGCAGCGCGGACAGGGACACTGAAGCTTTCTTT.